This T cell receptor beta chain was recorded in a study of cytomegalovirus exposure and HLA in healthy donors. With regard to this clone: What it binds is unknown.

This CDR3 is built from 13 residues. V dropped 11 bases and J dropped 5 bases, with 15 bases sitting between them. Germline CDR1 reads LNHDA; CDR2 reads SQIVND (reference sequence). Vbeta (60) and Jbeta (13) primers were used in the PCR. This table comes from immunoSEQ multiplex PCR, and its TCRdb copy is limited to in-frame clones, with some not included. Of roughly 100,000 clones in the sample, 71% were seen once. Whole-study findings and limits: It was reported that the classifier diagnosed cytomegalovirus status with high specificity and sensitivity in both the original and validation cohorts.

The chain employs TRBV19 and TRBJ1-4; tentative D call: TRBD1 (6 bases). This clonotype was obtained from a female donor in good health and CMV-seronegative. Material: PBMCs. CDR3 in DNA: TGTGCCGCAGCACAGGGTATCAATGAAAAACTGTTTTTT. Its protein product is CAAAQGINEKLFF.